Listed below are T cell receptor beta chains from one sample, sequenced in a study of cytomegalovirus exposure and HLA in healthy donors. Assay: immunoSEQ multiplex PCR; the TCRdb copy retains only in-frame clones and omits some. The sample records approximately 100,000 clones, 70% to 80% being singletons. Material: PBMCs. These receptors all stem from a female donor in good health and CMV-seropositive. The CDR3 runs from the conserved cysteine through the conserved F or W. D genes are given only for firm matches. Part of the rows lack a size; the others show once, few, many or a class for expanded clones.

TRBV5-1	-	TRBJ1-3	13	-	CASAESSGNTIYF	TGCGCCAGTGCGGAGAGCTCTGGAAACACCATATATTTT
TRBV5-4	TRBD1	TRBJ2-1	16	-	CASSLPGTGPYNEQFF	TGTGCCAGCAGCTTACCCGGGACAGGGCCCTACAATGAGCAGTTCTTC
TRBV6-4	-	TRBJ2-7	16	-	CARQISGYGSGYEQYF	TGTGCCAGACAAATTAGCGGATATGGGTCGGGATACGAGCAGTACTTC
TRBV18	-	TRBJ1-3	13	-	CASSPQGGNTIYF	TGTGCCAGCTCACCCCAGGGTGGAAACACCATATATTTT
TRBV6-1	TRBD2	TRBJ2-1	15	-	CASSEVSGTYNEQFF	TGTGCCAGCAGTGAAGTTAGCGGGACTTACAATGAGCAGTTCTTC
TRBV2	TRBD1	TRBJ1-6	18	once	CASGRLRAGTVADSPLHF	TGTGCCAGCGGGCGATTACGAGCCGGGACAGTCGCAGATTCACCCCTCCACTTT
TRBV10-2	TRBD2	TRBJ2-1	15	-	CASSDRLAGLNEQFF	TGCGCCAGCAGTGATAGACTAGCGGGCCTCAATGAGCAGTTCTTC
TRBV7-9	TRBD2	TRBJ2-1	13	-	CASSLGLANEQFF	TGTGCCAGCAGCTTGGGACTAGCTAATGAGCAGTTCTTC
TRBV28	-	TRBJ2-7	13	-	CASRGRWLDEQYF	TGTGCCAGCAGGGGTCGCTGGCTAGACGAGCAGTACTTC
TRBV28	-	TRBJ2-7	15	-	CASSLAGRSTYEQYF	TGTGCCAGCAGTTTAGCGGGCAGAAGTACCTACGAGCAGTACTTC
TRBV29-1	-	TRBJ2-3	13	few	CSVAGGRADTQYF	TGCAGCGTTGCAGGGGGGCGAGCAGATACGCAGTATTTT
TRBV5-1	-	TRBJ2-5	14	-	CASWTGRGGETQYF	TGCGCCAGTTGGACCGGTAGAGGAGGGGAGACCCAGTACTTC
TRBV7-6	TRBD2	TRBJ2-5	16	-	CASSLVPSGVVETQYF	TGTGCCAGCAGCTTAGTACCCAGCGGGGTAGTAGAGACCCAGTACTTC
TRBV27	TRBD2	TRBJ2-7	18	-	CASSLRAGTTLFSYEQYF	TGTGCCAGCAGCCTAAGGGCCGGGACTACTCTTTTCTCCTACGAGCAGTACTTC
TRBV27	TRBD2	TRBJ2-2	17	once	CASSPATSGIRTGELFF	TGTGCCAGCAGTCCTGCGACTAGCGGGATTCGTACCGGGGAGCTGTTTTTT
TRBV5-1	TRBD2	TRBJ2-1	16	once	CASSLVGGSSYNEQFF	TGCGCCAGCAGCTTGGTCGGCGGGAGCTCCTACAATGAGCAGTTCTTC
TRBV28	TRBD1	TRBJ2-7	14	-	CASSETGGIYEQYF	TGTGCCAGCAGTGAGACAGGGGGGATCTACGAGCAGTACTTC
TRBV7-8	TRBD1	TRBJ1-2	19	-	CASSPYIQGGTGRYYGYTF	TGTGCCAGCAGCCCATACATTCAAGGGGGCACAGGGCGGTACTATGGCTACACCTTC
TRBV7-8	-	TRBJ2-7	15	-	CASSPQGLRSYEQYF	TGTGCCAGCAGCCCTCAGGGACTCCGCTCCTACGAGCAGTACTTC
TRBV19	-	TRBJ1-4	13	-	CASSRVTNEKLFF	TGTGCCAGTTCCAGGGTAACTAATGAAAAACTGTTTTTT
TRBV4-2	-	TRBJ2-6	20	-	CASSQENLAGGFSGANVLTF	TGTGCCAGCAGCCAAGAAAACCTCGCAGGGGGGTTCTCTGGGGCCAACGTCCTGACTTTC
TRBV5-1	TRBD1	TRBJ1-4	14	-	CASSSGQGNEKLFF	TGCGCCAGCAGCTCCGGACAGGGGAACGAAAAACTGTTTTTT
TRBV7-3	-	TRBJ2-5	16	-	CASSLGQGQPQETQYF	TGTGCCAGCAGCTTAGGACAAGGACAGCCCCAAGAGACCCAGTACTTC
TRBV29-1	TRBD1	TRBJ2-3	14	-	CSAGQAFFTDTQYF	TGCAGCGCGGGACAGGCCTTTTTCACAGATACGCAGTATTTT
TRBV9	-	TRBJ1-4	15	-	CASSVQGNWNEKLFF	TGTGCCAGCAGCGTACAGGGAAATTGGAATGAAAAACTGTTTTTT
TRBV27	-	TRBJ2-7	13	-	CASRSHSSYEQYF	TGTGCCAGCAGGTCACACAGCTCCTACGAGCAGTACTTC
TRBV5-1	TRBD1	TRBJ2-3	16	-	CASSLVPGGGTDTQYF	TGCGCCAGCAGCTTGGTTCCAGGGGGCGGGACAGATACGCAGTATTTT
TRBV4-3	-	TRBJ2-6	15	-	CASSQDHSGANVLTF	TGCGCCAGCAGCCAAGACCACTCTGGGGCCAACGTCCTGACTTTC
TRBV19	TRBD2	TRBJ2-1	22	-	CASSIDLVRRLAGGHSYNEQFF	TGTGCCAGTAGTATAGATCTGGTCCGGAGGCTAGCGGGAGGCCACTCCTACAATGAGCAGTTCTTC
TRBV5-1	TRBD1	TRBJ2-7	14	-	CASSLEDRVNEQYF	TGCGCCAGCAGCTTGGAGGACAGGGTTAACGAGCAGTACTTC
TRBV11-2	TRBD2	TRBJ2-1	18	once	CASSLGSSGRGGYNEQFF	TGTGCCAGCAGCTTAGGGTCGAGCGGGAGGGGGGGATACAATGAGCAGTTCTTC
TRBV10-1	TRBD2	TRBJ2-2	14	-	CASSERREDGELFF	TGCGCCAGCAGTGAACGGCGGGAGGACGGGGAGCTGTTTTTT
TRBV6-5	-	TRBJ2-1	15	few	CASSPLRGRSNEQFF	TGTGCCAGCAGTCCCCTCAGGGGAAGATCGAATGAGCAGTTCTTC
TRBV4-1	TRBD2	TRBJ2-1	17	-	CASSQGRLAGLLDEQFF	TGCGCCAGCAGCCAAGGTAGACTAGCGGGACTGTTGGATGAGCAGTTCTTC
TRBV27	TRBD2	TRBJ2-5	15	-	CASSSPGLAGETQYF	TGTGCCAGCAGTTCTCCGGGACTAGCGGGAGAGACCCAGTACTTC
TRBV19	-	TRBJ2-5	13	-	CASKESSRETQYF	TGTGCCAGTAAAGAGTCTAGCCGGGAGACCCAGTACTTC
TRBV10-2	TRBD2	TRBJ2-7	14	-	CASGLAGPVGEQYF	TGCGCCAGCGGGCTAGCGGGGCCAGTAGGGGAGCAGTACTTC
TRBV5-1	TRBD1	TRBJ1-1	14	-	CASRNSRGPTEAFF	TGCGCCAGCCGCAACTCCAGGGGGCCCACTGAAGCTTTCTTT
TRBV19	TRBD2	TRBJ2-5	14	-	CASSVGLAQETQYF	TGTGCCAGTAGTGTCGGACTAGCGCAAGAGACCCAGTACTTC
TRBV7-3	TRBD2	TRBJ2-1	15	-	CASSSGLAGVYEQFF	TGTGCCAGCAGCAGCGGACTAGCGGGAGTCTATGAGCAGTTCTTC
TRBV6-5	-	TRBJ1-5	13	-	CASSSGRYQPQHF	TGTGCCAGCAGTTCGGGGAGATATCAGCCCCAGCATTTT
TRBV7-2	TRBD2	TRBJ2-2	15	-	CASSPSGTNTGELFF	TGTGCCAGCAGCCCGAGCGGGACGAACACCGGGGAGCTGTTTTTT
TRBV6-5	-	TRBJ2-1	11	-	CASRSVGEQFF	TGTGCCAGCCGGTCTGTTGGTGAGCAGTTCTTC
TRBV7-3	-	TRBJ1-1	15	-	CASSLTYESNTEAFF	TGTGCCAGCAGCTTAACATACGAGAGTAACACTGAAGCTTTCTTT
TRBV9	-	TRBJ1-5	13	-	CASSVGGYQPQHF	TGTGCCAGCAGCGTAGGAGGGTATCAGCCCCAGCATTTT
TRBV6-5	-	TRBJ1-1	14	-	CASSYETANTEAFF	TGTGCCAGCAGTTACGAAACAGCGAACACTGAAGCTTTCTTT
TRBV5-1	TRBD1	TRBJ2-6	18	-	CASSPRTGQGGGANVLTF	TGCGCCAGCAGCCCCCGGACAGGGCAGGGGGGAGGGGCCAACGTCCTGACTTTC
TRBV7-2	TRBD1	TRBJ1-1	15	-	CASSLASPTGTEAFF	TGTGCCAGCAGCTTAGCCAGCCCGACAGGGACTGAAGCTTTCTTT
TRBV2	TRBD1	TRBJ1-4	15	few	CASIQGMGSSEKLFF	TGTGCCAGCATACAGGGGATGGGGAGTAGTGAAAAACTGTTTTTT
TRBV6-5	TRBD1	TRBJ1-4	15	few	CASSRNRGRVEKLFF	TGTGCCAGCAGTCGAAACAGGGGGCGGGTTGAAAAACTGTTTTTT
TRBV7-2	-	TRBJ2-5	13	-	CASSSRVQETQYF	TGTGCCAGCAGCTCTCGGGTCCAGGAGACCCAGTACTTC
TRBV5-5	-	TRBJ1-1	15	-	CASSLGPGQTTPPFF	TGTGCCAGCAGCTTGGGGCCTGGACAGACCACCCCTCCTTTCTTT
TRBV6-5	TRBD1	TRBJ1-1	11	-	CASSRTGEAFF	TGTGCCAGCAGTCGGACAGGGGAAGCTTTCTTT
TRBV7-9	TRBD1	TRBJ2-1	14	-	CASSLRTGGNEQFF	TGTGCCAGCAGCTTAAGGACAGGGGGCAATGAGCAGTTCTTC
TRBV7-2	-	TRBJ1-1	15	-	CASSLRGLKNTEAFF	TGTGCCAGCAGCTTACGAGGTCTTAAGAACACTGAAGCTTTCTTT
TRBV25-1	TRBD2	TRBJ2-1	15	-	CASSPNSGRRNEQFF	TGTGCCAGCAGTCCGAATAGCGGGAGGAGGAATGAGCAGTTCTTC
TRBV5-4	-	TRBJ1-6	16	once	CASSLHEGHVNSPLHF	TGTGCCAGCAGCCTCCATGAGGGCCACGTTAATTCACCCCTCCACTTT
TRBV7-2	TRBD2	TRBJ2-5	17	few	CASSLVTGSGRRETQYF	TGTGCCAGCAGCTTAGTTACCGGTAGCGGGCGCCGAGAGACCCAGTACTTC